This entry is about one TCR beta chain. Its antigen is not known. The use of a sample-barcoded 5' primer and a J-beta primer mix characterized a second PCR of roughly 6 to 11 cycles. Every sample gave at least 3 million paired-end reads containing CDR3. TCRdb called the 5' RACE reads again in MiXCR, with one record for every CDR3 protein. The table has hundreds of thousands of distinct CDR3 sequences, around three fifths seen once. The data derive from a study of blood T cells in healthy people across ages. The study, taken as a whole, reports: Not knowing donor CMV status may have confounded expanded clonotype changes. Estimated diversity, derived from one million T cells, was regarded as an underestimate.

This CDR3 is built from 11 residues. V trimming: 6 bases; J trimming: 8 bases; junction bases outside the gene matches: 3. Per germline, CDR1 SQVTM and CDR2 ANQGSEA. Each sample had at least 6 million PBMCs isolated. V gene TRBV29-1 combines with J gene TRBJ1-2; 10 bases are a match to TRBD1. Sequencing input: blood. The clonotype originates from a man aged 40-55 years in good health. In nucleotides, the CDR3 is TGCAGCGTCGGACAGGGGGGAGGCTACACCTTC. Encoded protein: CSVGQGGGYTF.